These 8 T cell receptor beta chains were all obtained from the same sample, sequenced in a study of cytomegalovirus exposure and HLA in healthy donors. PCR employed 60 Vbeta and 13 Jbeta primers. The table came from immunoSEQ multiplex PCR; TCRdb's copy has only in-frame clones and leaves some out. The sample shows 200,000 or so clones, more than 70% of them seen only once. Sequenced sample: PBMCs. All receptors derive from a boy aged 5 to 17 in good health and CMV-seronegative.

The V gene is TRBV20-1, the J gene TRBJ2-7; D not certain. The CDR3 is 11 residues long. The V gene's germline CDR1 is DFQATT and CDR2 SNEGSKA (reference sequence). Trimming took off 2 bases at V and 4 bases at J, with 6 bases between the two ends. The CDR3 DNA is TGCAGTGCTAGATCTGAGTACGAGCAGTACTTC. This gives the protein CSARSEYEQYF.

The chain uses TRBV11-3 and TRBJ2-3; 9 bases are shared with TRBD1. This CDR3 is built from 15 residues. Germline CDR1 and CDR2: SGHNT and YENEEA. The ends lost 3 bases at V and 4 bases at J; junction bases unmatched: 5. As DNA, the CDR3 is TGTGCCAGCAGCTTGGGACAGGGTTTAGCAGATACGCAGTATTTT. Amino acids: CASSLGQGLADTQYF.

The gene calls are TRBV29-1 and TRBJ2-1; D may be TRBD2 (5 bases). In germline, CDR1 is SQVTM, CDR2 ANQGSEA. This CDR3 has 17 residues. Between the trimmed V and J ends, which lost 4 bases and 0 bases, there was a span of 19 bases. The CDR3 sequence is CSVVGSAGFSSYNEQFF. The CDR3 nucleotides read TGCAGCGTTGTGGGTAGCGCTGGGTTCAGCTCCTACAATGAGCAGTTCTTC.

The chain joins TRBV27 to TRBJ2-6; 9 bases fit TRBD1. Trimming at V came to 8 bases and at J to 4 bases, leaving 9 bases not matched to a gene. This CDR3 region has 16 residues. CDR1 and CDR2 (germline): MNHEY, SMNVEV (reference sequence). The CDR3 spells CASGTQGADGANVLTF. CDR3 nucleotide sequence: TGTGCCAGCGGTACACAGGGGGCTGACGGGGCCAACGTCCTGACTTTC.

CDR3 sequence reads: CASRRLMGADQPQHF. The CDR3 DNA reads TGTGCCAGCAGGCGACTTATGGGGGCGGATCAGCCCCAGCATTTT. V and J are TRBV6-5 and TRBJ1-5, with D possibly matching TRBD1 (6 bases). The V and J ends lost 6 bases and 5 bases respectively, with 17 bases between them. The germline V gene has CDR1 MNHEY and CDR2 SVGAGI. The CDR3 has 15 residues.

The chain carries TRBV4-1 and TRBJ1-1; D is ambiguous. Per germline, CDR1 MGHRA and CDR2 YSYEKL. V was cut by 0 bases and J by 0 bases, with 14 bases left in between. The CDR3 length is 17 residues. The CDR3 reads CASSQDPGFTLNTEAFF. In DNA form, the CDR3 reads TGCGCCAGCAGCCAAGACCCGGGGTTTACCTTGAACACTGAAGCTTTCTTT.

The gene calls are TRBV9 and TRBJ2-3; 7 positions match TRBD2. With 1 base clipped from V and 1 base from J, the junction kept 9 bases outside the gene matches. Germline V gives CDR1 SGDLS, CDR2 YYNGEE. The CDR3 length is 17 residues. The DNA of the CDR3 is TGTGCCAGCAGCGTACCTTTAAGCGGGGAGCGCACAGATACGCAGTATTTT. Translating it yields CASSVPLSGERTDTQYF.

The genes are TRBV19 and TRBJ1-1; 7 nucleotides line up with TRBD1. Germline V gives CDR1 LNHDA, CDR2 SQIVND (reference sequence). CDR3 length: 15 amino acids. The ends lost 5 bases at V and 5 bases at J; junction bases unmatched: 11. The CDR3 DNA sequence: TGTGCCAGTAGTGTGAACAGGGGCTTAGGGACTGAAGCTTTCTTT. Protein product: CASSVNRGLGTEAFF.